This T cell receptor beta chain comes out of a study of cytomegalovirus exposure and HLA in healthy donors. Study details: The 120 or so validation repertoires used the same platform as the approximately 700 first-cohort repertoires (as reported by a later analysis).

Clones were sequenced by immunoSEQ multiplex PCR, and TCRdb holds only the in-frame ones, with some missing. The sample holds 150,000 or so clones, 86% seen once. From the roughly 110-subject validation cohort, which was separate from the approximately 670-subject first cohort, the donors were drawn. Comment on this clone: The antigen is not known.

Germline CDR1 reads MNHEY; CDR2 reads SMNVEV (reference sequence). The V segment lost 6 bases and the J segment 8 bases; nucleotides outside the gene matches: 9. The CDR3 contains 13 residues. Study-wide results and limits: Overall, 164 TCR beta chains were annotated as cytomegalovirus-associated. Published work reported that the classifier diagnosed cytomegalovirus status with high specificity and sensitivity.

The clonotype was recovered from a man younger than 35 in good health and CMV-seropositive. The sequencing sample was made of PBMCs. V usage is TRBV27 and J usage is TRBJ1-2; 7 bases map to TRBD1. As DNA, the CDR3 is TGTGCCAGCAGATTGACAGGGTCCGTAGGCTACACCTTC. It yields the protein CASRLTGSVGYTF.